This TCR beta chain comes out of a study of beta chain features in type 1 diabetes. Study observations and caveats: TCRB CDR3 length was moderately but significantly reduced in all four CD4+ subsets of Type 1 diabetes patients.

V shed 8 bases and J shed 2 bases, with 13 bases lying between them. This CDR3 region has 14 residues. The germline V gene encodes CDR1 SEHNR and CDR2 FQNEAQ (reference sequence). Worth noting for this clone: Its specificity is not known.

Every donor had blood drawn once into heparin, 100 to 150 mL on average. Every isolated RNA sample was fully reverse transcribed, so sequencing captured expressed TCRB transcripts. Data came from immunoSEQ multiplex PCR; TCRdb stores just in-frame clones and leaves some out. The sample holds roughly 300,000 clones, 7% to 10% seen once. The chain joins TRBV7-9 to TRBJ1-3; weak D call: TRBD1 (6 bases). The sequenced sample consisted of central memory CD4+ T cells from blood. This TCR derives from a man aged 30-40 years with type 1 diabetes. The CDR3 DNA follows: TGTGCCAGCGGTCGGGGGGCGGCTGGAAACACCATATATTTT. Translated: CASGRGAAGNTIYF.